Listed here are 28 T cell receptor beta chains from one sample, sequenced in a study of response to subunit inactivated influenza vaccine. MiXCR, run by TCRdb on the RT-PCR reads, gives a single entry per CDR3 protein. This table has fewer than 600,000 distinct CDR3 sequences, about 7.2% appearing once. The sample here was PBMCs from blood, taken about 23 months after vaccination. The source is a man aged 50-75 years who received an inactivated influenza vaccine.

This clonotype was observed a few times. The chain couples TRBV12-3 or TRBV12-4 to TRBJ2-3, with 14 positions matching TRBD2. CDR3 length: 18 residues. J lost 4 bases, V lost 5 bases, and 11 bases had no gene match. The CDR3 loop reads CASSLKRGLAGAADTQYF. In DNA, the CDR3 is TGTGCCAGCAGTCTCAAACGGGGACTAGCGGGAGCGGCAGATACGCAGTATTTT.

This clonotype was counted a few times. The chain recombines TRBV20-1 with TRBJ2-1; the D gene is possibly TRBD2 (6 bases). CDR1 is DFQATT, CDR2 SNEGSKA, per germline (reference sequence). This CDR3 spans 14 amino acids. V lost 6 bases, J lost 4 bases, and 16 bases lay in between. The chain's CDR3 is CSAEMRETYNEQFF. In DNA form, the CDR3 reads TGCAGTGCCGAGATGCGGGAAACTTACAATGAGCAGTTCTTC.

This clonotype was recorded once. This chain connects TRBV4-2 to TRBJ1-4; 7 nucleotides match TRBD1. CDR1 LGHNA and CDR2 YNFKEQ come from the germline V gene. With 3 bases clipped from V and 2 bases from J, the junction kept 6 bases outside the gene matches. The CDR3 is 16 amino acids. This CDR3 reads CASSHPETGTNEKLFF. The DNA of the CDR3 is TGTGCCAGCAGCCATCCCGAGACAGGGACTAATGAAAAACTGTTTTTT.

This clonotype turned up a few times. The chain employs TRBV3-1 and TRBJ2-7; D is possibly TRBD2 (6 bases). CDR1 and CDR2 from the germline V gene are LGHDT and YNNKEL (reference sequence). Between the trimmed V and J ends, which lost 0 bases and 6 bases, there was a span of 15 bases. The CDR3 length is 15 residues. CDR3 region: CASSQDSGGSSEQYF. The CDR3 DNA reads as TGTGCCAGCAGCCAAGATTCAGGAGGGTCTAGCGAGCAGTACTTC.

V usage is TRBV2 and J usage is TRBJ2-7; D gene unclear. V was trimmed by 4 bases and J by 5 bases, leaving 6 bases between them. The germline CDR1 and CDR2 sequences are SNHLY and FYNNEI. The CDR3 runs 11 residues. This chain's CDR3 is CASSVIDEQYF. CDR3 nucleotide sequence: TGTGCCAGCAGTGTGATCGACGAGCAGTACTTC.

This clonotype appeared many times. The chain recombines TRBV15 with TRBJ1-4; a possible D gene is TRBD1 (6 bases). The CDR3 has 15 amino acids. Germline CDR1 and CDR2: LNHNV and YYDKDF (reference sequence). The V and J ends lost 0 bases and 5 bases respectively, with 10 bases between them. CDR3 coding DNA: TGTGCCACCAGCAGAGAACAGGGTTTGAATGAAAAACTGTTTTTT. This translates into CATSREQGLNEKLFF.

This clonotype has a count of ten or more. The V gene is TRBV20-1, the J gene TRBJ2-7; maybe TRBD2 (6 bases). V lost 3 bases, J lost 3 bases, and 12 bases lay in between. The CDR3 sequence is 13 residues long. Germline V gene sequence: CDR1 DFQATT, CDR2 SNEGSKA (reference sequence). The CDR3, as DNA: TGCAGTGCTAGTCGTCTAGCGAACTACGAGCAGTACTTC. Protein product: CSASRLANYEQYF.

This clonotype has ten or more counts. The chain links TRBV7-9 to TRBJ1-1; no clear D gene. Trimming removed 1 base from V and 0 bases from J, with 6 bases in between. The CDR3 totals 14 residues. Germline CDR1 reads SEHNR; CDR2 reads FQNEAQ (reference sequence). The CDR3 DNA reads TGTGCCAGCAGCTTAGACGGGGTGAACACTGAAGCTTTCTTT. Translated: CASSLDGVNTEAFF.

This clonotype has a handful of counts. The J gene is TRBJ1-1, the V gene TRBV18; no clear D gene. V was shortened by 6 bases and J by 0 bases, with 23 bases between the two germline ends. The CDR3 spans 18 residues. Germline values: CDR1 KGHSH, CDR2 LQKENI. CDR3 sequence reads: CASSNKIMRPGVNTEAFF. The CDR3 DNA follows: TGTGCCAGCTCCAATAAAATTATGAGGCCAGGAGTGAACACTGAAGCTTTCTTT.

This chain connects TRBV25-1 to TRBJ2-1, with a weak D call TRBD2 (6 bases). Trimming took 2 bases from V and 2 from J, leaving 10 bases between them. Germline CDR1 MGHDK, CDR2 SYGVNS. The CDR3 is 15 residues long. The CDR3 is CASSERAGTYNEQFF. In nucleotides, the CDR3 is TGTGCCAGCAGTGAAAGGGCGGGGACCTACAATGAGCAGTTCTTC.

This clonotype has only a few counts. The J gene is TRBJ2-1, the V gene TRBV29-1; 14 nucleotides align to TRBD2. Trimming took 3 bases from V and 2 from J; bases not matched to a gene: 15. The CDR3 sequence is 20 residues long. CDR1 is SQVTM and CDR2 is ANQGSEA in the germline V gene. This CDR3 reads CSVDIRMTSGRAWAYNEQFF. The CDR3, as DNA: TGCAGCGTTGACATACGAATGACTAGCGGGAGGGCCTGGGCCTACAATGAGCAGTTCTTC.

The CDR3 reads CAISESTEVYGYTF. The CDR3 nucleotides are TGTGCCATCAGTGAGTCTACAGAAGTCTATGGCTACACCTTC. This chain joins TRBV10-3 and TRBJ1-2; D gene unclear. The CDR3 length is 14 residues. Trimming shortened V by 0 bases and J by 4 bases, and 9 bases separated the two germline ends. Germline-derived CDR1 and CDR2 are ENHRY and SYGVKD.

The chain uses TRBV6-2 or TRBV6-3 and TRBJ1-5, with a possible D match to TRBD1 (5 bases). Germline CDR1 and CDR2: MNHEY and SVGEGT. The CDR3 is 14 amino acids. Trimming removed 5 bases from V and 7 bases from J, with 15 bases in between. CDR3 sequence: CASSAVGPLQPQHF. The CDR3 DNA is TGTGCCAGCAGTGCGGTGGGGCCCTTGCAGCCCCAGCATTTT.

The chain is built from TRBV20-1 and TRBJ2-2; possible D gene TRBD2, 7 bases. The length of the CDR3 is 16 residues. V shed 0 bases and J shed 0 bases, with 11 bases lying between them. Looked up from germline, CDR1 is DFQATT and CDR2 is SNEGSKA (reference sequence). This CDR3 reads CSARDRGAPNTGELFF. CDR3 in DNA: TGCAGTGCTAGAGATCGGGGGGCTCCGAACACCGGGGAGCTGTTTTTT.

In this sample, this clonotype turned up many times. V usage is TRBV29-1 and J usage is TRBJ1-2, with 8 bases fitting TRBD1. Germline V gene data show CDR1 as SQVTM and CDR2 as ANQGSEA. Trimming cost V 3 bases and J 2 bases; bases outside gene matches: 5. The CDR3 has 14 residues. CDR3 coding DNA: TGCAGCGTTGAGACGGGACAGGCAAACTATGGCTACACCTTC. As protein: CSVETGQANYGYTF. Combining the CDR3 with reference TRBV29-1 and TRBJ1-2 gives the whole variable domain SAVISQKPSRDICQRGTSLTIQCQVDSQVTMMFWYRQQPGQSLTLIATANQGSEATYESGFVIDKFPISRPNLTFSTLTVSNMSPEDSSIYLCSVETGQANYGYTFGSGTRLTVV.

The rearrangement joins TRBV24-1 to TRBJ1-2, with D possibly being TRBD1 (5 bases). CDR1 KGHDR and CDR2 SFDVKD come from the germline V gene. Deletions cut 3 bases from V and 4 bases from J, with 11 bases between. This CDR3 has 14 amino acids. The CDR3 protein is CATSDQGRLYGYTF. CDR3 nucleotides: TGTGCCACCAGTGATCAGGGACGGCTCTATGGCTACACCTTC.

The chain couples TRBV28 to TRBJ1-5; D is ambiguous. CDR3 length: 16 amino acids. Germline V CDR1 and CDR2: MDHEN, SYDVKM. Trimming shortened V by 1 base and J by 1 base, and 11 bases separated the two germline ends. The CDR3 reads CASSLSGEGSNQPQHF. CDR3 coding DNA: TGTGCCAGCAGTTTATCCGGGGAAGGGAGCAATCAGCCCCAGCATTTT.

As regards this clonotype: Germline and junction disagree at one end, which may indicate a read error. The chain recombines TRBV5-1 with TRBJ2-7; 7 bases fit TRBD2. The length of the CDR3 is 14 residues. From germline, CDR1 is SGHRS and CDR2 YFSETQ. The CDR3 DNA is TGCGCCAGCAGCCTGGGAGGGTTCTCCGACGAGCAGTACTTC. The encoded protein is CASSLGGFSDEQYF.

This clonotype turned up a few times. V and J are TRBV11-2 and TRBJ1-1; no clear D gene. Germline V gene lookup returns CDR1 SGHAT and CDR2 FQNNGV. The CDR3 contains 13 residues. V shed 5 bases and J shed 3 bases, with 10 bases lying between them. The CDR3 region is CASSAGIDTEAFF. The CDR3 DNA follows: TGTGCCAGCAGCGCGGGCATTGACACTGAAGCTTTCTTT.

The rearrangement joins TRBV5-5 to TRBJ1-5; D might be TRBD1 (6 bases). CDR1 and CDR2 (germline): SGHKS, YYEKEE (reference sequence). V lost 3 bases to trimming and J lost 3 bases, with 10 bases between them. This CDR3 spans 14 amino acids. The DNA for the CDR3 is TGTGCCAGCAGCTCGGACAGTTACAATCAGCCCCAGCATTTT. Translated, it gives CASSSDSYNQPQHF.

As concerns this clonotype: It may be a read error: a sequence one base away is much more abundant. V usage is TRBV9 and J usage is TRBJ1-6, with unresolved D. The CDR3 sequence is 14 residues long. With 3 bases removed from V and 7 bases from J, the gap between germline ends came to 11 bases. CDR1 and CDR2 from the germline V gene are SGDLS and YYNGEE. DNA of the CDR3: TGTGCCAGCAGCGGGAGGTACGGGAATTCACCCCTCCACTTT. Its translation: CASSGRYGNSPLHF.

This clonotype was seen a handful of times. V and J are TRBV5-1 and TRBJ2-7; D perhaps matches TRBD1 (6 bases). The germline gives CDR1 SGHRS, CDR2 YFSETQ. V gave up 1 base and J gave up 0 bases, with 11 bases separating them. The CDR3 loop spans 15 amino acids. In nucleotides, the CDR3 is TGCGCCAGCAGCTTGCGTGACAGGTACTCCTACGAGCAGTACTTC. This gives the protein CASSLRDRYSYEQYF.

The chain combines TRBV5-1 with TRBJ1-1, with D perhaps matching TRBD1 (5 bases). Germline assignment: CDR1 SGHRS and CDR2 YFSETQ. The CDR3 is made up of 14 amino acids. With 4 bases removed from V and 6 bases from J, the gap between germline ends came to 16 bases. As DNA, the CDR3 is TGCGCCAGCAGCAACGGGGGGGGGAGCGCTGAAGCTTTCTTT. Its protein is CASSNGGGSAEAFF.

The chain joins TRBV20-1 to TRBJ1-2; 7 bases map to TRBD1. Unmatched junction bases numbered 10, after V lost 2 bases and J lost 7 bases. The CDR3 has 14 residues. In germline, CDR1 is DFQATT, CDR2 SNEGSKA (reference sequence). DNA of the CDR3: TGCAGTGCTAGAAGCGGGCAGGGGGTGATTGGCTACACCTTC. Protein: CSARSGQGVIGYTF.

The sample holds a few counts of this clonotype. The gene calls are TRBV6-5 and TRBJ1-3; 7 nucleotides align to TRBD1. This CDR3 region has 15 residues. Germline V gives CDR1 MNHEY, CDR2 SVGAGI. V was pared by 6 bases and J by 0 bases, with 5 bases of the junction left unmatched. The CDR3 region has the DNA TGTGCCAGCAGCTACCGGGACAGCTCTGGAAACACCATATATTTT. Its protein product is CASSYRDSSGNTIYF.

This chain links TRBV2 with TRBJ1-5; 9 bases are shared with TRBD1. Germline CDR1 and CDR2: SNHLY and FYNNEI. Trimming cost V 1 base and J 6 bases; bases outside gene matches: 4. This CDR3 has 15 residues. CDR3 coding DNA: TGTGCCAGCAGTGAAGGGGGGGACAGGGCTCAGCCCCAGCATTTT. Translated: CASSEGGDRAQPQHF. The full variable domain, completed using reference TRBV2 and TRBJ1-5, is EPEVTQTPSHQVTQMGQEVILRCVPISNHLYFYWYRQILGQKVEFLVSFYNNEISEKSEIFDDQFSVERPDGSNFTLKIRSTKLEDSAMYFCASSEGGDRAQPQHFGDGTRLSIL.

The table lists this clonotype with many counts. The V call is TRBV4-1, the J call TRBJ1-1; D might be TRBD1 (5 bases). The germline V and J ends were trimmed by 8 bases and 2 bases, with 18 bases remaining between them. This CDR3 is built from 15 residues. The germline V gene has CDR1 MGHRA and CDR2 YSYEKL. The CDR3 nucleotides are TGCGCCAGCGGCTTTACCGGGGGTCCAAACACTGAAGCTTTCTTT. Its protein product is CASGFTGGPNTEAFF.

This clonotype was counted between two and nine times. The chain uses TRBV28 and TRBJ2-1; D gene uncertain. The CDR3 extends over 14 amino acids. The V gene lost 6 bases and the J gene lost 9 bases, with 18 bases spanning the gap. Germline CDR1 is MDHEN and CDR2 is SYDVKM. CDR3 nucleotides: TGTGCCAGCAGATCAGGATCCTCCTTACTTGAGCAGTTCTTC. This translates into CASRSGSSLLEQFF.